This T cell receptor (beta chain) is drawn from a study of T-cell memory formation after mild COVID-19. Study overall: Among the donors, TCR clusters were largely specific to each donor.

This clonotype was observed a handful of times. What it binds is not known. Points from the study as a whole: Among clones contracting day 15 to 85, CD4/CD8 was balanced, whereas later expanders leaned CD4+. Memory cells collected pre-infection included some clones that later responded, suggesting cross-reactive memory joined.

Constant-segment primers served in 5'RACE that generated TCR alpha and TCR beta cDNA libraries bearing sample barcodes and UMIs. TCRdb redid the calling of the 5' RACE reads with MiXCR, one entry per CDR3 protein. Of about 430,000 distinct CDR3 sequences in the sample, around 24% were seen once. V gave up 3 bases and J gave up 2 bases, with 11 bases separating them. Germline CDR1 SGHDN, CDR2 FVKESK. The CDR3 consists of 15 residues. The specimen sequenced was PBMCs or a T cell subset sorted from them (not recorded which). This receptor was obtained from an adult woman who had mild COVID-19 (a few samples of this study predate the infection). Cell type and time point are not known. The gene calls are TRBV14 and TRBJ1-5; unclear D gene. CDR3 in DNA: TGTGCCAGCAGCCACTTAGGGAGGTGCAATCAGCCCCAGCATTTT. As protein: CASSHLGRCNQPQHF. Variable domain in full (rest from reference TRBV14 and TRBJ1-5): EAGVTQFPSHSVIEKGQTVTLRCDPISGHDNLYWYRRVMGKEIKFLLHFVKESKQDESGMPNNRFLAERTGGTYSTLKVQPAELEDSGVYFCASSHLGRCNQPQHFGDGTRLSIL.